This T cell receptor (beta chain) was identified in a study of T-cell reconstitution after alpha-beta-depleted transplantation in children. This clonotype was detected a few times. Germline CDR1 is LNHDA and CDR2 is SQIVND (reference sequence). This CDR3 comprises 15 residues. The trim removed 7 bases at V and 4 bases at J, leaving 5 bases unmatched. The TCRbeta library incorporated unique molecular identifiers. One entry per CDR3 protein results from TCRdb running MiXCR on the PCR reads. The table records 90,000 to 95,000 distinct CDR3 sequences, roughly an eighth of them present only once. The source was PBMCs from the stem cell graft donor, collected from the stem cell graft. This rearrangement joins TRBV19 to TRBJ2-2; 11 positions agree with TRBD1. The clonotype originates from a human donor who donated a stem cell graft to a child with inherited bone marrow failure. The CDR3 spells CASTRDRGFTGELFF. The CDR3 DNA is TGTGCCAGTACACGGGACAGGGGGTTCACCGGGGAGCTGTTTTTT. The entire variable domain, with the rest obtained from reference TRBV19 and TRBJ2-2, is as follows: DGGITQSPKYLFRKEGQNVTLSCEQNLNHDAMYWYRQDPGQGLRLIYYSQIVNDFQKGDIAEGYSVSREKKESFPLTVTSAQKNPTAFYLCASTRDRGFTGELFFGEGSRLTVL.